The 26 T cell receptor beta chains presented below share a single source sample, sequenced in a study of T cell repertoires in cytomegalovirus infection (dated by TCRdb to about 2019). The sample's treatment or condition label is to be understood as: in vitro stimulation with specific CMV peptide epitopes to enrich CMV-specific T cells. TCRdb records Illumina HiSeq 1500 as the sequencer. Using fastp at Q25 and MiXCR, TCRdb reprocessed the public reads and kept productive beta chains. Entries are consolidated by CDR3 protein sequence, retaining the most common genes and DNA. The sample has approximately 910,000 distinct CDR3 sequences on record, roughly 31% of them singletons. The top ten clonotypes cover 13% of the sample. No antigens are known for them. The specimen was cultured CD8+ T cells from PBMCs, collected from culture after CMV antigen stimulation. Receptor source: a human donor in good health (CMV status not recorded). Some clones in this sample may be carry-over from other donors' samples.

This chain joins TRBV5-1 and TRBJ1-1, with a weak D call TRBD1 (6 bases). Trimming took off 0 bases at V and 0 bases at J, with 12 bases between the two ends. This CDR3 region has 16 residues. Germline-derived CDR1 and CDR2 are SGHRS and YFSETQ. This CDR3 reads CASSLAMGHLNTEAFF. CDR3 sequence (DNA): TGCGCCAGCAGCTTGGCCATGGGACACTTGAACACTGAAGCTTTCTTT.

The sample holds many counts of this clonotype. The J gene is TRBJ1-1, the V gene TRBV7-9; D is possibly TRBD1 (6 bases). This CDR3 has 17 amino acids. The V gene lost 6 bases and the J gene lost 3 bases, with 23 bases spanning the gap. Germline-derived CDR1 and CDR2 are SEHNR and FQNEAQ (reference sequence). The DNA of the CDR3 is TGTGCCAGCAGGCTGAGACAGGATGAGGCGCAGTACACTGAAGCTTTCTTT. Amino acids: CASRLRQDEAQYTEAFF.

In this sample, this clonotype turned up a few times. The CDR3 region is CSVEAPGPGELFF. CDR3 nucleotides: TGCAGCGTTGAAGCACCGGGGCCCGGGGAGCTGTTTTTT. J is TRBJ2-2 and V is TRBV29-1, with D perhaps being TRBD1 or TRBD2 (5 bases each). The germline V gene has CDR1 SQVTM and CDR2 ANQGSEA. The CDR3 is 13 residues long. Trimming left V 1 base short and J 6 bases short, with 9 bases between.

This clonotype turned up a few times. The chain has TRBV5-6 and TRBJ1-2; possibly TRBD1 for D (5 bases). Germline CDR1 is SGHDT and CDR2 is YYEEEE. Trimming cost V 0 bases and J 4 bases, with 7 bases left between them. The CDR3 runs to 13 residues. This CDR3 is CASSLATAYGYTF. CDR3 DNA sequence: TGTGCCAGCAGCTTGGCGACAGCCTATGGCTACACCTTC.

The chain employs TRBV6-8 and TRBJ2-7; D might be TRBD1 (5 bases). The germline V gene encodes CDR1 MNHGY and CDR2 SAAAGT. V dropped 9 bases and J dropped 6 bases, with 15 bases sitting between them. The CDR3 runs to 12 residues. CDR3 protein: CARLQENGEQYV. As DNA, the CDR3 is TGTGCCAGGCTACAGGAAAACGGCGAGCAGTACGTC.

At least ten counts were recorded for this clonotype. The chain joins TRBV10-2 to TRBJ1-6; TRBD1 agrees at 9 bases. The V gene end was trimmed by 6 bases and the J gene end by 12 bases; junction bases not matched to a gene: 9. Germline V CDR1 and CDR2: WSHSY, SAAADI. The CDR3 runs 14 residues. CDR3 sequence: CASSGQGYLGPLHF. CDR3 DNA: TGCGCCAGCAGCGGACAGGGGTATTTGGGACCCCTCCACTTT.

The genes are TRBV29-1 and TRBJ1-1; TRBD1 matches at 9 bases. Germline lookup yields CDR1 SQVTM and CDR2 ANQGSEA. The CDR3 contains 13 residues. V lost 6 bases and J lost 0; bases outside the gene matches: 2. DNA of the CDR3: TGCAGCGTCGACAGGGGGATGAACACTGAAGCTTTCTTT. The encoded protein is CSVDRGMNTEAFF.

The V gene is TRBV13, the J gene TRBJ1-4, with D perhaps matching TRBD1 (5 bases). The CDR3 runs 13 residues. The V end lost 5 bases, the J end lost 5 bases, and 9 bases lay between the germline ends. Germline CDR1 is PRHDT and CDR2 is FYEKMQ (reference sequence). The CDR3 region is CASSMTVNEKLFF. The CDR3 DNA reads TGTGCCAGCAGCATGACAGTGAATGAAAAACTGTTTTTT.

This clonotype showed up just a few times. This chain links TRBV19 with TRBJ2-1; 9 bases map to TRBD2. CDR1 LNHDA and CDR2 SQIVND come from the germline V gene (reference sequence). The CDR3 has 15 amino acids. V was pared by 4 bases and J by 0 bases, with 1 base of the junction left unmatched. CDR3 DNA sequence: TGTGCCAGTAGTAATAGCGGGAGCTCCTACAATGAGCAGTTCTTC. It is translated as CASSNSGSSYNEQFF. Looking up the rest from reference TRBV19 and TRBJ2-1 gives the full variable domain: DGGITQSPKYLFRKEGQNVTLSCEQNLNHDAMYWYRQDPGQGLRLIYYSQIVNDFQKGDIAEGYSVSREKKESFPLTVTSAQKNPTAFYLCASSNSGSSYNEQFFGPGTRLTVL.

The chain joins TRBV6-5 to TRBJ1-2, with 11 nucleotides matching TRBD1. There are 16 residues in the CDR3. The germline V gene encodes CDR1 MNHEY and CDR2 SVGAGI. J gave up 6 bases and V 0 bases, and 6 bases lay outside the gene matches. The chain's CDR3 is CASSYSDRGPWNGYTF. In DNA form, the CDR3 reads TGTGCCAGCAGTTACTCGGACAGGGGGCCCTGGAATGGCTACACCTTC.

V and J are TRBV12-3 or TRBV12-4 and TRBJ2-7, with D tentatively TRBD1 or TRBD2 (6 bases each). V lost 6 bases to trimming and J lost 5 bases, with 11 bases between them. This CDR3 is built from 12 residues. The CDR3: CASSRGRDEQYF. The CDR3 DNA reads TGTGCCAGCAGCCGGGGGCGCGACGAGCAGTACTTC.

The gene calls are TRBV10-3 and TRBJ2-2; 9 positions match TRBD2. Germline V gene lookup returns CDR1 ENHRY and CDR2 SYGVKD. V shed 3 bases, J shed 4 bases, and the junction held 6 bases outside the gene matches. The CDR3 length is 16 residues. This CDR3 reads CAISEMVRGGTGELFF. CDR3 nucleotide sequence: TGTGCCATCAGTGAAATGGTGCGGGGGGGCACCGGGGAGCTGTTTTTT.

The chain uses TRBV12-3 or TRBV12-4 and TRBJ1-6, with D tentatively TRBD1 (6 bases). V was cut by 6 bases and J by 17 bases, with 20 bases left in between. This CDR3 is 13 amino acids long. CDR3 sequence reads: CASSSGGPSDFHF. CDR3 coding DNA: TGTGCCAGCAGCTCCGGGGGCCCTAGCGACTTCCACTTT.

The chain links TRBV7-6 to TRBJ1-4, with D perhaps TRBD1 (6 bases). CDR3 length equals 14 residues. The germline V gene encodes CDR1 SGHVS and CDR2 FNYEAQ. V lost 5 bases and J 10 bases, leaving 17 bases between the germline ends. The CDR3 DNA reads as TGTGCCAGCAGCAACAGGGAAGGTGGAGGAAAACTGTTTTTT. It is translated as CASSNREGGGKLFF.

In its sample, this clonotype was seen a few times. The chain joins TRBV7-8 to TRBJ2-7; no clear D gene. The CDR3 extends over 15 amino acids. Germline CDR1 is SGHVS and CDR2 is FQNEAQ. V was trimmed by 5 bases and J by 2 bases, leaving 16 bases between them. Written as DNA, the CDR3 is TGTGCCAGCAGCCCCTCTGGCAGCCGAGCCTACGAGCAGTACGTC. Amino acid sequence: CASSPSGSRAYEQYV.

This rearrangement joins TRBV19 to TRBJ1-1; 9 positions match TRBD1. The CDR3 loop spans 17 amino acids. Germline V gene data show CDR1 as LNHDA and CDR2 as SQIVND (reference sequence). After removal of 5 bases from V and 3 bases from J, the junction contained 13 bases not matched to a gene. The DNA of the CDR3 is TGTGCCAGTAGTGAACCTGGGACAGGGACTTGGGACACTGAAGCTTTCTTT. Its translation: CASSEPGTGTWDTEAFF.

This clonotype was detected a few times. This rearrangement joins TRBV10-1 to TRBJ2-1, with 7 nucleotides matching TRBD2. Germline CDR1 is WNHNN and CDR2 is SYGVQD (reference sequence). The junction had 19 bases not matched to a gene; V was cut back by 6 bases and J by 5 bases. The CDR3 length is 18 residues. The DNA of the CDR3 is TGCGCCAGCAGGACGGACGTGGGGGGGAGAGGCCACGACAATGAGCAGTTCTTC. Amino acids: CASRTDVGGRGHDNEQFF.

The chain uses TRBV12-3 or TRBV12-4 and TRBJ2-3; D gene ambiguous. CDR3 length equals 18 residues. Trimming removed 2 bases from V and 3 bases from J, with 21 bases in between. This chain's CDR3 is CASSLRSRRKDTTDTQYF. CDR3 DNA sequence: TGTGCCAGCAGTTTAAGGTCACGGCGCAAAGATACGACAGATACGCAGTATTTT.

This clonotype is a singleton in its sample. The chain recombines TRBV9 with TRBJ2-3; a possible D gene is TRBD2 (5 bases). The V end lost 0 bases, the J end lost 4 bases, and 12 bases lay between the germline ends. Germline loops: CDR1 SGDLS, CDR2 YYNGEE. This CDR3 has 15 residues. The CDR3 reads CASSVGAASADTQYF. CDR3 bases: TGTGCCAGCAGCGTAGGAGCGGCTAGTGCAGATACGCAGTATTTT.

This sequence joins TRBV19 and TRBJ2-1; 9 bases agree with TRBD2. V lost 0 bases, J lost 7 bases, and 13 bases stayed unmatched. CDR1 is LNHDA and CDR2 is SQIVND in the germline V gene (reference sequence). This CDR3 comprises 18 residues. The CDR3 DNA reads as TGTGCCAGTAGTATAGAGATGTCAGCGGGGGGCCCGTGGAATGAGCAGTTCTTC. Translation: CASSIEMSAGGPWNEQFF.

The DNA for the CDR3 is TGTGCCAGTAGTAAATGGACAGCCTCCTACGAGCAGTACTTC. Protein sequence: CASSKWTASYEQYF. The chain carries TRBV19 and TRBJ2-7, with a weak D call TRBD1 (6 bases). Germline V CDR1 and CDR2: LNHDA, SQIVND (reference sequence). The CDR3 extends over 14 amino acids. Trimming removed 4 bases at V and 0 bases at J, with 10 bases between.

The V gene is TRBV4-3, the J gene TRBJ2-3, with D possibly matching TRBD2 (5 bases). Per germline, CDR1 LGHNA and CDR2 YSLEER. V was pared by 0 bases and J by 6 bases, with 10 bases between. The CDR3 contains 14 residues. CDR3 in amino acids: CASSQDGVADTQYF. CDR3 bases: TGCGCCAGCAGCCAAGACGGGGTCGCCGATACGCAGTATTTT.

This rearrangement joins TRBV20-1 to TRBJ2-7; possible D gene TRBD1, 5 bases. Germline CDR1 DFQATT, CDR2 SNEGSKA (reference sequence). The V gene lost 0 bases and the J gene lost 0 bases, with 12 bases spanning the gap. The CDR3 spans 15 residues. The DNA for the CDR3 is TGCAGTGCTAGAGATTGGAAGGGGCCCTCCTACGAGCAGTACTTC. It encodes CSARDWKGPSYEQYF.

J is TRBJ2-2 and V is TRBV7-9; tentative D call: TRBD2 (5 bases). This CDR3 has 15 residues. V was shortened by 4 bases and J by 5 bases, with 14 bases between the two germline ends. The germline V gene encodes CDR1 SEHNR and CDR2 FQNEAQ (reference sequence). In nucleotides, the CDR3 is TGTGCCAGCAGCTCACCTCGGGGTTCTACCGGGGAGCTGTTTTTT. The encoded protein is CASSSPRGSTGELFF. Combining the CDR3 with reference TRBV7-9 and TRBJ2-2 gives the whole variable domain DTGVSQNPRHKITKRGQNVTFRCDPISEHNRLYWYRQTLGQGPEFLTYFQNEAQLEKSRLLSDRFSAERPKGSFSTLEIQRTEQGDSAMYLCASSSPRGSTGELFFGEGSRLTVL.

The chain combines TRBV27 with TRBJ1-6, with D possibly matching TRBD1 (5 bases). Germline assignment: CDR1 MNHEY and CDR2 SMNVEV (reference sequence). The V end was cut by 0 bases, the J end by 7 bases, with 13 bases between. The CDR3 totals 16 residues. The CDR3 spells CASSLSWMGDNSPLHF. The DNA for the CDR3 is TGTGCCAGCAGTTTATCATGGATGGGGGACAATTCACCCCTCCACTTT.

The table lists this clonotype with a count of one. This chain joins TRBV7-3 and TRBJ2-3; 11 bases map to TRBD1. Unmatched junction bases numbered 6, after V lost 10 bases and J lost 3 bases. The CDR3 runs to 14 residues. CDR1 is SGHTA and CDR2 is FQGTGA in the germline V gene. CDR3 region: CATGGQGATDTQYF. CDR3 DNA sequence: TGTGCCACCGGAGGACAGGGGGCAACAGATACGCAGTATTTT.